The 23 T cell receptor beta chains below come from one sample, sequenced in a study of cytomegalovirus exposure and HLA in healthy donors. In the PCR, 60 Vbeta and 13 Jbeta primers were used. Data came from immunoSEQ multiplex PCR; TCRdb stores just in-frame clones and leaves some out. This sample has 100,000 to 150,000 clones, with about 85% found just once. The sample consisted of PBMCs. These TCRs come from a man younger than 35 in good health and CMV-seropositive.

The rearrangement uses TRBV5-1 and TRBJ2-5; D is perhaps TRBD2 (6 bases). With 1 base removed from V and 4 bases from J, the gap between germline ends came to 8 bases. Germline-derived CDR1 and CDR2 are SGHRS and YFSETQ. The CDR3 loop spans 13 amino acids. CDR3 nucleotides: TGCGCCAGCAGCTTGACTAGCACAGAGACCCAGTACTTC. Amino acids: CASSLTSTETQYF.

The chain carries TRBV29-1 and TRBJ1-1; D is possibly TRBD1 (5 bases). V dropped 7 bases and J dropped 7 bases, with 19 bases sitting between them. The germline gives CDR1 SQVTM, CDR2 ANQGSEA. The CDR3 consists of 13 residues. The DNA for the CDR3 is TGCAGCGGCAGGACAACTCCCTCGGGTGAAGCTTTCTTT. It specifies CSGRTTPSGEAFF.

The chain links TRBV9 to TRBJ2-1, with 9 bases fitting TRBD2. The V and J ends lost 2 bases and 3 bases, in that order; junction bases with no gene match: 9. This CDR3 has 17 amino acids. From germline, CDR1 is SGDLS and CDR2 YYNGEE. CDR3 DNA: TGTGCCAGCAGCGTTGGTCTGCGGGAGGGCTTCTACAATGAGCAGTTCTTC. Its translation is CASSVGLREGFYNEQFF.

The chain is built from TRBV5-6 and TRBJ2-2, with D uncertain. Germline CDR1 SGHDT, CDR2 YYEEEE. Trimming shortened V by 4 bases and J by 0 bases, and 13 bases separated the two germline ends. This CDR3 spans 16 amino acids. The CDR3 reads CASSPGWSPNTGELFF. CDR3 sequence (DNA): TGTGCCAGCAGCCCGGGTTGGAGCCCGAACACCGGGGAGCTGTTTTTT.

The chain is built from TRBV19 and TRBJ2-2; possible D gene TRBD1, 5 bases. The V end lost 6 bases, the J end lost 2 bases, and 10 bases lay between the germline ends. From germline, CDR1 is LNHDA and CDR2 SQIVND (reference sequence). The CDR3 totals 14 residues. CDR3 loop: CASSRDRNTGELFF. The CDR3 nucleotides read TGTGCCAGTAGCAGAGACAGAAACACCGGGGAGCTGTTTTTT.

With respect to this clone: The junction differs from germline at one of its ends, possibly a read error. The chain recombines TRBV7-9 with TRBJ2-4; 13 bases line up with TRBD2. CDR3 length: 14 amino acids. Per the germline V gene, CDR1 is SEHNR and CDR2 is FQNEAQ (reference sequence). CDR3 nucleotides: TGTTCCAGCAGCTCCACTAGCGGGAGGGCCATTCAGTACTTC. Protein product: CSSSSTSGRAIQYF.

The chain recombines TRBV5-6 with TRBJ2-5; 8 bases agree with TRBD2. CDR3 length: 14 amino acids. Losses at the gene ends were 4 bases for V and 5 bases for J; bases not matched to a gene: 7. CDR1 is SGHDT, CDR2 YYEEEE, per germline. The CDR3 DNA follows: TGTGCCAGCAGCCCCACTAGCGGAACTGAGACCCAGTACTTC. Protein product: CASSPTSGTETQYF.

In its sample, this clone was seen a few times. The chain couples TRBV5-5 to TRBJ1-3; 9 bases are a match to TRBD1. The CDR3 is made up of 19 amino acids. The germline gives CDR1 SGHKS, CDR2 YYEKEE (reference sequence). V lost 5 bases, J lost 0 bases, and 15 bases stayed unmatched. As DNA, the CDR3 is TGTGCCAGCAGTTTATCCGGGACAGGGAGTCAGTACTCTGGAAACACCATATATTTT. This sequence encodes CASSLSGTGSQYSGNTIYF.

The chain carries TRBV9 and TRBJ2-1, with a possible D match to TRBD2 (6 bases). Trimming took 4 bases from V and 4 from J, leaving 15 bases between them. CDR1 and CDR2 (germline): SGDLS, YYNGEE. This CDR3 is 15 amino acids long. The CDR3 DNA reads as TGTGCCAGCAGCTCCTACCCCGGGAGTTACAATGAGCAGTTCTTC. Its translation is CASSSYPGSYNEQFF.

The chain recombines TRBV20-1 with TRBJ1-1; TRBD1 is a possible D gene (6 bases). This CDR3 contains 11 residues. V shed 6 bases and J shed 6 bases, with 11 bases lying between them. Germline V gives CDR1 DFQATT, CDR2 SNEGSKA (reference sequence). The CDR3 DNA is TGCAGTGCCCGAGGGGGAGCTGAAGCTTTCTTT. Encoded protein: CSARGGAEAFF.

This chain joins TRBV18 and TRBJ2-1, with 8 bases identical to TRBD1. The germline CDR1 and CDR2 sequences are KGHSH and LQKENI. After removal of 6 bases from V and 9 bases from J, the junction contained 7 bases not matched to a gene. The length of the CDR3 is 13 residues. The CDR3 nucleotides are TGTGCCAGCTCGCCGACAGGGGTCAGTGAGCAGTTCTTC. Translating it yields CASSPTGVSEQFF. The variable domain in full, completed from reference TRBV18 and TRBJ2-1, reads NAGVMQNPRHLVRRRGQEARLRCSPMKGHSHVYWYRQLPEEGLKFMVYLQKENIIDESGMPKERFSAEFPKEGPSILRIQQVVRGDSAAYFCASSPTGVSEQFFGPGTRLTVL.

The chain combines TRBV6-5 with TRBJ2-7; D is perhaps TRBD1 (6 bases). V was shortened by 6 bases and J by 2 bases, with 8 bases between the two germline ends. Looked up from germline, CDR1 is MNHEY and CDR2 is SVGAGI. This CDR3 has 12 amino acids. The CDR3 reads CASRQGPYEQYF. CDR3 in DNA: TGTGCCAGCAGACAGGGTCCCTACGAGCAGTACTTC.

The chain links TRBV7-2 to TRBJ2-7, with TRBD1 identical over 9 bases. CDR3 length equals 18 residues. Germline CDR1 is SGHTA and CDR2 is FQGNSA. V dropped 4 bases and J dropped 0; count of bases not matched to a gene: 13. CDR3 residues: CASSSPSHRQGVSYEQYF. The DNA of the CDR3 is TGTGCCAGCAGCTCCCCTTCACATCGACAGGGGGTCTCCTACGAGCAGTACTTC.

The CDR3 DNA sequence: TGTGCCAGCAGCCGCCTTAGCGGGGGAGACACAGATACGCAGTATTTT. This sequence encodes CASSRLSGGDTDTQYF. This chain connects TRBV4-2 to TRBJ2-3; 9 bases agree with TRBD2. V lost 4 bases, J lost 2 bases, and 7 bases stayed unmatched. Germline CDR1 LGHNA, CDR2 YNFKEQ. The CDR3 length is 16 residues.

The chain links TRBV18 to TRBJ2-3; 9 nucleotides line up with TRBD1. The CDR3 runs to 16 residues. The germline V gene encodes CDR1 KGHSH and CDR2 LQKENI. With V trimmed by 3 bases and J by 4 bases, 8 bases remained unmatched. The CDR3 protein is CASSPFRDRVSDTQYF. CDR3 nucleotides: TGTGCCAGCTCACCGTTCCGGGACAGGGTATCAGATACGCAGTATTTT.

For this clone: This specimen includes other DNA sequences encoding the same CDR3. The chain carries TRBV6-5 and TRBJ2-5; D is uncertain. Per the germline V gene, CDR1 is MNHEY and CDR2 is SVGAGI. V lost 6 bases and J lost 2, with 4 bases in between. CDR3 length: 11 amino acids. The CDR3 loop is CASRRQETQYF. The CDR3 DNA sequence: TGTGCCAGCAGGAGACAAGAGACCCAGTACTTC.

J is TRBJ2-7 and V is TRBV5-1, with 8 bases aligning to TRBD2. J lost 6 bases, V lost 0 bases, and 8 bases had no gene match. The CDR3 loop spans 15 amino acids. CDR1 and CDR2 from the germline V gene are SGHRS and YFSETQ. DNA for the CDR3: TGCGCCAGCAGCTTGGGGACTAGCAGAGTCGGCGAGCAGTACTTC. This encodes CASSLGTSRVGEQYF.

The rearrangement uses TRBV7-2 and TRBJ2-3; TRBD2 might be the D (6 bases). Germline lookup yields CDR1 SGHTA and CDR2 FQGNSA. V lost 2 bases and J 0 bases, leaving 12 bases between the germline ends. The CDR3 length is 16 residues. The CDR3 bases are TGTGCCAGCAGCTTATCTGGCGGGAAGAGCACAGATACGCAGTATTTT. Amino acid sequence: CASSLSGGKSTDTQYF.

This clone was detected only once. This chain uses TRBV5-6 with TRBJ2-1; D unclear. Germline CDR1 reads SGHDT; CDR2 reads YYEEEE. The CDR3 loop spans 16 amino acids. V was shortened by 2 bases and J by 0 bases, with 12 bases between the two germline ends. For the CDR3, the DNA is TGTGCCAGCAGCTTACGTACTGGAGTCTCCTACAATGAGCAGTTCTTC. Residues: CASSLRTGVSYNEQFF.

This chain uses TRBV7-9 with TRBJ2-3; D is perhaps TRBD1 (6 bases). Germline-derived CDR1 and CDR2 are SEHNR and FQNEAQ (reference sequence). CDR3 length equals 15 residues. V gave up 1 base and J gave up 5 bases, with 13 bases separating them. As DNA, the CDR3 is TGTGCCAGCAGCTTAGTGGGACAAGGGAGAGATACGCAGTATTTT. Encoded protein: CASSLVGQGRDTQYF. Filled out from reference TRBV7-9 and TRBJ2-3, the complete variable domain reads DTGVSQNPRHKITKRGQNVTFRCDPISEHNRLYWYRQTLGQGPEFLTYFQNEAQLEKSRLLSDRFSAERPKGSFSTLEIQRTEQGDSAMYLCASSLVGQGRDTQYFGPGTRLTVL.

The chain is built from TRBV4-1 and TRBJ2-5; no definite D call. V lost 3 bases, J lost 5 bases, and 10 bases lay in between. The CDR3 has 13 residues. Germline CDR1 and CDR2: MGHRA and YSYEKL. CDR3 sequence (DNA): TGCGCCAGCAGCCAGAATTTCCGGGAGACCCAGTACTTC. Amino acids: CASSQNFRETQYF.

This CDR3 is CASSPGDRGFGGEKLFF. DNA for the CDR3: TGTGCCAGCAGCCCAGGGGACAGGGGGTTCGGCGGCGAAAAACTGTTTTTT. J is TRBJ1-4 and V is TRBV5-6; 11 bases are a match to TRBD1. CDR1 and CDR2 from the germline V gene are SGHDT and YYEEEE. This CDR3 is built from 17 residues. V lost 4 bases to trimming and J lost 8 bases; unmatched junction nucleotides: 13.

This sequence joins TRBV10-2 and TRBJ1-4, with D unclear. Germline V gene data show CDR1 as WSHSY and CDR2 as SAAADI. This CDR3 has 12 residues. Between the trimmed V and J ends, which lost 6 bases and 7 bases, there was a span of 9 bases. In DNA, the CDR3 is TGCGCCAGCAGCAGGTCCCTTGAAAAACTGTTTTTT. Its protein product is CASSRSLEKLFF.